This T cell receptor beta chain was retrieved from a study of Ad26.COV2.S vaccination and SARS-CoV-2 variants. The CDR3 runs 16 residues. Sequencing used immunoSEQ multiplex PCR; TCRdb keeps in-frame clones, though not all of them. Among about 390,000 clones listed, about nine tenths were seen once. The treatment was: roughly 19 received Ad26.COV2.S at low or high dose, single or two shots; five or six received placebo; per-sample allocation not given. Specimens were obtained on day 63 following the first vaccine or placebo injection. This adult donor, from Boston, was 18-55 years old. Here the sequenced sample was peripheral blood, taken in a trial of Ad26.COV2.S vaccine versus placebo. The receptor was isolated from a person aged 18 to 59 who received the Ad26.COV2.S COVID-19 vaccine or a placebo. The rearrangement uses TRBV21-1 and TRBJ2-7; the table calls TRBD1, which could not be checked here. TRBV21-1 is noted as a pseudogene. The CDR3 bases are TGTGCCAGCATGAAAGACCGGGACAGGGATGATTACGAGCAGTACTTC. Residues: CASMKDRDRDDYEQYF.